This T cell receptor beta chain derives from a study of shared clonotypes between healthy human individuals. TCRdb's table, derived via immunoSEQ multiplex PCR, lists solely in-frame clones and lacks some. The data show some 2,000,000 clones, approximately 95% seen once. CDR3 length: 18 amino acids. Germline-derived CDR1 and CDR2 are LGHNA and YSLEER. The V segment lost 0 bases and the J segment 6 bases; nucleotides outside the gene matches: 11. CD45RO-negative, CCR7-positively selected cells formed the naive CD8 fraction, excluding terminally differentiated effector memory CD45RA+ cells. Sequenced: naive CD8+ T cells sorted from blood. The receptor was isolated from a man aged 18 to 35 in good health. The chain recombines TRBV4-3 with TRBJ1-6; 7 bases line up with TRBD1. Written as DNA, the CDR3 is TGCGCCAGCAGCCAAGAGCCCCCTACAGGGGAGGGTAATTCACCCCTCCACTTT. It codes for CASSQEPPTGEGNSPLHF.